One sample yielded the 13 T cell receptor beta chains listed below, sequenced in a study of blood T cells in healthy people across ages. Primers used in a second PCR of about 6 to 11 cycles were a sample-barcoded 5' primer and a J-beta primer mix. TCRdb re-analysed the 5' RACE reads in MiXCR, keeping a single row per CDR3 protein. In the table there are 1.5 million to 1.9 million distinct CDR3 sequences, roughly two fifths of which are singletons. Sequencing was performed on blood. Receptors originate from a woman under 30 in good health.

V is TRBV9 and J is TRBJ1-5; D uncertain. Trimming removed 0 bases at V and 2 bases at J, with 18 bases between. This CDR3 has 18 residues. Germline CDR1 is SGDLS and CDR2 is YYNGEE. In nucleotides, the CDR3 is TGTGCCAGCAGCGTAGTTGGAGCTCCCCATTTAGGCAATCAGCCCCAGCATTTT. This codes for CASSVVGAPHLGNQPQHF.

This sequence joins TRBV12-5 and TRBJ2-1; D is uncertain. This CDR3 region has 12 residues. V lost 7 bases and J lost 10, with 14 bases in between. Germline lookup yields CDR1 LGHNT and CDR2 FRNRAP. CDR3 region: CASALSMGEQFF. In DNA form, the CDR3 reads TGTGCTAGTGCTCTTTCGATGGGGGAGCAGTTCTTC.

The CDR3 protein is CASSFHRDMNTEAFF. For the CDR3, the DNA is TGCGCCAGCAGCTTTCACCGGGACATGAACACTGAAGCTTTCTTT. This chain joins TRBV4-3 and TRBJ1-1; perhaps TRBD1 as D (6 bases). V was shortened by 5 bases and J by 0 bases, with 13 bases between the two germline ends. In germline, CDR1 is LGHNA, CDR2 YSLEER. The CDR3 is 15 residues long.

This clonotype was detected a few times. The chain has TRBV4-3 and TRBJ2-7; TRBD1 might be the D (6 bases). This CDR3 comprises 15 residues. Trimming removed 0 bases at V and 6 bases at J, with 15 bases between. From germline, CDR1 is LGHNA and CDR2 YSLEER. The CDR3 sequence: CASSQDLYRVPEQYF. The CDR3 region has the DNA TGCGCCAGCAGCCAAGATCTGTACAGGGTTCCCGAGCAGTACTTC.

This clonotype was seen a few times. The V gene is TRBV20-1, the J gene TRBJ2-3; TRBD2 aligns across 14 bases. V lost 3 bases to trimming and J lost 5 bases; unmatched junction nucleotides: 10. Germline V CDR1 and CDR2: DFQATT, SNEGSKA (reference sequence). There are 17 residues in the CDR3. CDR3 residues: CSASGGPGTSGRDTQYF. The CDR3 coding sequence is TGCAGTGCTAGTGGGGGCCCCGGGACTAGCGGGAGAGATACGCAGTATTTT.

This clonotype was observed once. Written as DNA, the CDR3 is TGTGCCAGCAGCCCCCAACAGGAGTCCTACGAGCAGTACTTC. Translated, it gives CASSPQQESYEQYF. This chain joins TRBV9 and TRBJ2-5; a possible D gene is TRBD1 (5 bases). The DNA end is a closer match to TRBJ2-7, so the J assignment may be wrong. The CDR3 length is 14 residues. Looked up from germline, CDR1 is SGDLS and CDR2 is YYNGEE.

The V and J genes are TRBV20-1 and TRBJ2-3; D unclear. The V end lost 2 bases, the J end lost 10 bases, and 16 bases lay between the germline ends. Germline V gene data show CDR1 as DFQATT and CDR2 as SNEGSKA (reference sequence). The CDR3 totals 13 residues. Here the CDR3 reads CSARPEAPPAQYF. CDR3 DNA sequence: TGCAGTGCTAGACCAGAAGCTCCCCCCGCGCAGTATTTT.

As to this clonotype: One end of the junction is discordant with germline, which a read error may explain. The CDR3 bases are TGTACCAGCAGTTACGCGGGGCCTTCCTACAATGAGCAGTTCTTC. This encodes CTSSYAGPSYNEQFF. The chain joins TRBV6-2 or TRBV6-3 to TRBJ2-1, with D maybe TRBD2 (6 bases). The germline gives CDR1 MNHEY, CDR2 SVGEGT. CDR3 length equals 15 residues.

This clonotype was counted between two and nine times. V is TRBV10-3 and J is TRBJ1-2, with D possibly being TRBD1 (5 bases). V was clipped by 11 bases and J by 2 bases, with 12 bases between them. The CDR3 spans 12 residues. CDR1 is ENHRY and CDR2 is SYGVKD in the germline V gene. The DNA for the CDR3 is TGTGCCTCGCGTGGGGCCAACTATGGCTACACCTTC. Translation gives CASRGANYGYTF.

Comment on this clonotype: Sequence at one end of the junction differs from germline and may be a read error. The CDR3 sequence is CASSLARGSRRVGTDTQYF. In DNA, the CDR3 is TGTGCCAGCAGCCTAGCGCGGGGTTCTCGGCGGGTCGGCACAGATACGCAGTATTTT. The chain uses TRBV7-9 and TRBJ2-3; the D gene is possibly TRBD2 (6 bases). Germline assignment: CDR1 SEHNR and CDR2 FQNEAQ (reference sequence). This CDR3 region has 19 residues.

The genes are TRBV12-3 or TRBV12-4 and TRBJ2-5, with a possible D match to TRBD1 (6 bases). The V and J ends lost 4 bases and 6 bases respectively, with 21 bases between them. CDR3 length: 16 residues. The CDR3 DNA sequence: TGTGCCAGCAGTTCACCGCTACAGGGTGCGTTGAAGACCCAGTACTTC. Its translation: CASSSPLQGALKTQYF.

There are many counts of this clonotype. The chain joins TRBV27 to TRBJ2-1; 11 nucleotides line up with TRBD2. Germline trimming cut 5 bases from V and 3 bases from J; bases unmatched to any gene: 3. Germline V gene sequence: CDR1 MNHEY, CDR2 SMNVEV (reference sequence). The CDR3 has 15 residues. In DNA form, the CDR3 reads TGTGCCAGCAGTCCCGGGACTAGCGGCTACAATGAGCAGTTCTTC. This encodes CASSPGTSGYNEQFF.

The chain recombines TRBV9 with TRBJ2-6; D is undetermined. Germline CDR1 and CDR2: SGDLS and YYNGEE. Trimming removed 0 bases at V and 2 bases at J, with 3 bases between. The CDR3 is 14 amino acids. The CDR3 reads CASSVGAGANVLTF. The CDR3 DNA sequence: TGTGCCAGCAGCGTAGGGGCTGGGGCCAACGTCCTGACTTTC.